The 17 T cell receptor beta chains below come from one sample, sequenced in a study of post-analysis software for immune sequencing data. Study-level results: Four to six TRBV segments were more frequent in patients than controls; TRBV5-6, TRBV5-1 and TRBV20-1 belonged to this group.

cDNA libraries for TCR beta contained unique molecular identifiers. TCRdb independently ran MiXCR on the PCR reads; one entry per CDR3 protein. This table has approximately 660,000 distinct CDR3 sequences, around 60% appearing once. The antigens of these receptors remain unknown. Sequencing used blood. The receptors here all came from a girl aged 2 to 10 with multiple sclerosis.

V usage is TRBV11-2 and J usage is TRBJ2-5; D possibly corresponds to TRBD2 (6 bases). The CDR3 loop spans 16 amino acids. Trimming took 0 bases from V and 5 from J, leaving 16 bases between them. Germline V gene sequence: CDR1 SGHAT, CDR2 FQNNGV. In DNA form, the CDR3 reads TGTGCCAGCAGCTTAGATTTCCTAGATGGAGGGGAGACCCAGTACTTC. Translation: CASSLDFLDGGETQYF.

This clonotype turned up a few times. The chain has TRBV6-5 and TRBJ2-7, with 10 bases lining up with TRBD1. Germline CDR1 reads MNHEY; CDR2 reads SVGAGI. Unmatched junction bases numbered 3, after V lost 8 bases and J lost 5 bases. The CDR3 runs 12 residues. The CDR3 DNA reads TGTGCCAGCCGGGACAGGGGCGACGAGCAGTACTTC. This encodes CASRDRGDEQYF.

The gene calls are TRBV7-2 and TRBJ2-6; D remains unclear. The CDR3 loop spans 13 amino acids. The V end lost 6 bases, the J end lost 4 bases, and 7 bases lay between the germline ends. Looked up from germline, CDR1 is SGHTA and CDR2 is FQGNSA. In DNA form, the CDR3 reads TGTGCCAGCAGACAGACGGGGGCCAACGTCCTGACTTTC. Protein product: CASRQTGANVLTF.

The V and J genes are TRBV20-1 and TRBJ2-5; possible D gene TRBD2, 6 bases. The DNA end is more similar to TRBJ2-7, so the J call may be wrong. This CDR3 is built from 16 residues. Looked up from germline, CDR1 is DFQATT and CDR2 is SNEGSKA (reference sequence). The CDR3: CSARDSELAPSYEQYF. In nucleotides, the CDR3 is TGCAGTGCTAGAGATTCAGAACTAGCCCCCTCCTACGAGCAGTACTTC.

CDR3 nucleotide sequence: TGCAGTGCACAGCCCCGAAACATTCAGTACTTC. Protein product: CSAQPRNIQYF. The genes are TRBV20-1 and TRBJ2-4; no clear D gene. Germline assignment: CDR1 DFQATT and CDR2 SNEGSKA (reference sequence). CDR3 length: 11 residues. Trimming stripped 6 bases from V and 6 bases from J, with 9 bases between.

The chain has TRBV7-2 and TRBJ2-7; TRBD2 is a possible D gene (5 bases). V lost 5 bases and J 4 bases, leaving 9 bases between the germline ends. This CDR3 contains 12 residues. Germline CDR1 reads SGHTA; CDR2 reads FQGNSA. Written as DNA, the CDR3 is TGTGCCAGCAGCCGTTCGGGGTACGAGCAGTACTTC. This sequence encodes CASSRSGYEQYF.

As concerns this clonotype: At one end, the junction sequence differs from germline, possibly due to a read error. The chain combines TRBV29-1 with TRBJ2-1; the D gene is possibly TRBD1 (6 bases). Germline CDR1 is SQVTM and CDR2 is ANQGSEA. This CDR3 is built from 16 residues. The chain's CDR3 is CSVEGAGVSSYNEQFF. In DNA, the CDR3 is TGCAGCGTCGAAGGTGCAGGGGTGAGCTCCTACAATGAGCAGTTCTTC.

The gene calls are TRBV20-1 and TRBJ2-1; perhaps TRBD2 as D (5 bases). The germline V and J ends were trimmed by 3 bases and 7 bases, with 22 bases remaining between them. The CDR3 loop spans 16 amino acids. The germline CDR1 and CDR2 sequences are DFQATT and SNEGSKA (reference sequence). DNA of the CDR3: TGCAGTGCTAGCCCCACCGATGTAGTGGGAGAAAATGAGCAGTTCTTC. Translating it yields CSASPTDVVGENEQFF.

The sample holds a few counts of this clonotype. At one of its ends the junction is not consistent with the germline gene, which may arise from a read error. The chain joins TRBV10-3 to TRBJ2-5; TRBD2 might be the D (6 bases). This CDR3 is built from 13 residues. CDR1 and CDR2 from the germline V gene are ENHRY and SYGVKD. The CDR3 DNA reads as TGCTCCTCTGCTCGGGGGTTCCAAGAGACCCAGTACTTC. Amino acid sequence: CSSARGFQETQYF.

This clonotype was counted only a few times. The V gene is TRBV20-1, the J gene TRBJ2-3; D not resolved. Trimming pared 5 bases from V and 0 bases from J, leaving 6 bases between. This CDR3 has 12 amino acids. Germline CDR1 DFQATT, CDR2 SNEGSKA (reference sequence). CDR3 sequence (DNA): TGCAGTGCTGCTGCTAGCACAGATACGCAGTATTTT. Residues: CSAAASTDTQYF.

A few counts support this clonotype. The chain couples TRBV11-2 to TRBJ2-3, with 15 bases identical to TRBD2. Germline lookup yields CDR1 SGHAT and CDR2 FQNNGV. V lost 5 bases, J lost 9 bases, and 24 bases stayed unmatched. The CDR3 is 21 residues long. The CDR3 protein is CASSALGLAGGRTPPLRTQYF. The CDR3 nucleotides read TGTGCCAGCAGCGCCCTGGGACTAGCGGGGGGCCGAACCCCCCCTCTGAGGACGCAGTATTTT.

The chain couples TRBV11-2 to TRBJ2-1; 10 nucleotides line up with TRBD2. This CDR3 is built from 16 residues. The germline gives CDR1 SGHAT, CDR2 FQNNGV. With V trimmed by 4 bases and J by 7 bases, 10 bases remained unmatched. The CDR3 is CASSSYLAGEGNEQFF. In nucleotides, the CDR3 is TGTGCCAGCAGCTCCTATCTAGCGGGAGAGGGTAATGAGCAGTTCTTC. Full variable domain (outside the CDR3, taken from reference TRBV11-2 and TRBJ2-1): EAGVAQSPRYKIIEKRQSVAFWCNPISGHATLYWYQQILGQGPKLLIQFQNNGVVDDSQLPKDRFSAERLKGVDSTLKIQPAKLEDSAVYLCASSSYLAGEGNEQFFGPGTRLTVL.

This sequence joins TRBV20-1 and TRBJ2-5; D is perhaps TRBD2 (6 bases). The tail of the sequence fits TRBJ2-7 better, so the J call may be wrong. The CDR3 extends over 14 amino acids. The germline V gene has CDR1 DFQATT and CDR2 SNEGSKA (reference sequence). CDR3 nucleotide sequence: TGCAGTGCTAGTCCCGGGACTTCGACCTACGAGCAGTACTTC. Its protein is CSASPGTSTYEQYF.

This clonotype was observed a few times. This rearrangement joins TRBV29-1 to TRBJ2-5; TRBD2 matches 12 bases. The trim removed 7 bases at V and 5 bases at J, leaving 11 bases unmatched. From germline, CDR1 is SQVTM and CDR2 ANQGSEA. CDR3 size: 15 residues. The CDR3 region is CSGRTSGDLHETQYF. The CDR3 DNA reads as TGCAGCGGGAGGACTAGCGGGGATCTCCATGAGACCCAGTACTTC.

The chain uses TRBV20-1 and TRBJ2-5; 7 bases are a match to TRBD1. The J call is uncertain, as TRBJ2-7 better fits the DNA end. In germline, CDR1 is DFQATT, CDR2 SNEGSKA (reference sequence). The CDR3 consists of 13 residues. Here the CDR3 DNA reads TGCAGTGCTAGGGGTTCGCAGGGGGACGAGCAGTACTTC. Protein product: CSARGSQGDEQYF.

The chain is built from TRBV20-1 and TRBJ2-3; 7 bases line up with TRBD1. The length of the CDR3 is 13 residues. In germline, CDR1 is DFQATT, CDR2 SNEGSKA (reference sequence). In nucleotides, the CDR3 is TGCAGGGCAGGGGGATCTATCACAGATACGCAGTATTTT. Encoded protein: CRAGGSITDTQYF.

V gene TRBV12-3 or TRBV12-4 combines with J gene TRBJ1-5, with D possibly TRBD1 on 5 matching bases. The ends were cut back, 2 bases at V and 7 bases at J, with 18 bases in the middle. The CDR3 length is 16 residues. DNA of the CDR3: TGTGCCAGCAGTTTAAACCCCGGGGCAAAATACCAGCCCCAGCATTTT. Protein product: CASSLNPGAKYQPQHF.